This T cell receptor (beta chain) was captured by sequencing in a study of blood T cells in healthy people across ages. Study at large: Template switching recovered approximately one barcoded beta molecule for every two T cells.

As regards this clonotype: The antigen remains unidentified.

No fewer than 6 million PBMCs went into each sample. Study-wide findings and caveats: There was no known CMV status for donors, so expanded clonotype changes were possibly confounded. The recorded TCR beta diversity per million T cells decreased in a roughly linear manner with age.

Alongside a J-beta primer mix, a sample-barcoded 5' primer served in a second PCR lasting 7 to 11 cycles. MiXCR, applied by TCRdb to the 5' RACE reads, yields one record per CDR3 protein. The sample has 800,000 or so distinct CDR3 sequences; around two thirds are singletons. V was pared by 3 bases and J by 0 bases, with 16 bases between. The CDR3 length is 16 residues. The germline CDR1 and CDR2 sequences are SGHNT and YYREEE (reference sequence). Input material: blood. This sequence was found in a man aged 25-40 years in good health. The chain is built from TRBV5-4 and TRBJ2-7, with D maybe TRBD2 (6 bases). The CDR3 DNA follows: TGTGCCAGCAGCTGGGGCCGGGGGTCGAGCTCCTACGAGCAGTACTTC. Translating gives CASSWGRGSSSYEQYF. The variable domain in full, completed from reference TRBV5-4 and TRBJ2-7, reads ETGVTQSPTHLIKTRGQQVTLRCSSQSGHNTVSWYQQALGQGPQFIFQYYREEENGRGNFPPRFSGLQFPNYSSELNVNALELDDSALYLCASSWGRGSSSYEQYFGPGTRLTVT.